These T cell receptor beta chains were read from a single sample in a study of T cell responses to AZD1222 COVID-19 vaccine. Repertoires were generated with immunoSEQ multiplex PCR, while TCRdb's copy carries only in-frame clones and drops some. The repertoire includes some 100,000 clones, roughly 89% of them detected once, and under 4% sits in the top ten. The starting material was peripheral blood, obtained on day 0 of AZD1222 vaccination. The receptors come from an adult in good health. The CDR3 runs from the conserved cysteine through the conserved F or W. D genes are given only for firm matches. Clone size appears in some rows only: once, few, many, or a class for an expanded clone.

d_gene: TRBD1; v_gene: TRBV7-9; j_gene: TRBJ1-2; abundance: once; CDR3nt: TGTGCCAGCAGCCCCCGGACAGGGGGCGTAGTCGTTGGCTACACCTTC; CDR3aa: CASSPRTGGVVVGYTF
d_gene: .; v_gene: TRBV18; j_gene: TRBJ2-2; abundance: .; CDR3nt: TGTGCCAGCTCAGGCAGGCCGAACACCGGGGAGCTGTTTTTT; CDR3aa: CASSGRPNTGELFF
d_gene: .; v_gene: TRBV19; j_gene: TRBJ2-5; abundance: .; CDR3nt: TGTGCCAGTAGTATAGGCTCCCTGGCTAGAAGCAAAGAGACCCAGTACTTC; CDR3aa: CASSIGSLARSKETQYF
d_gene: .; v_gene: TRBV2; j_gene: TRBJ2-7; abundance: .; CDR3nt: TGTGCCAGCAGTAGGGGGACAAGCTACGAGCAGTACTTC; CDR3aa: CASSRGTSYEQYF
d_gene: TRBD1; v_gene: TRBV2; j_gene: TRBJ1-1; abundance: .; CDR3nt: TGTGCCAGCAGTGAAGAGGGGACAGGGACGGCTTTCTTT; CDR3aa: CASSEEGTGTAFF
d_gene: TRBD1; v_gene: TRBV5-4; j_gene: TRBJ1-2; abundance: .; CDR3nt: TGTGCCAGCAGCTTGGGGGACAGGCCTAACTATGGCTACACCTTC; CDR3aa: CASSLGDRPNYGYTF
d_gene: TRBD1; v_gene: TRBV15; j_gene: TRBJ1-4; abundance: .; CDR3nt: TGTGCCACCAGCAGAGATAAGACAGGGGCTGAAAAACTGTTTTTT; CDR3aa: CATSRDKTGAEKLFF
d_gene: TRBD1; v_gene: TRBV6-5; j_gene: TRBJ1-4; abundance: .; CDR3nt: TGTGCCAGCAGTTCCCAGATCAGGGGGACTAATGAAAAACTGTTTTTT; CDR3aa: CASSSQIRGTNEKLFF
d_gene: TRBD1; v_gene: TRBV2; j_gene: TRBJ2-6; abundance: .; CDR3nt: TGTGCCAGCAGCCGACAGGGCTCCGGGGCCAACGTCCTGACTTTC; CDR3aa: CASSRQGSGANVLTF
d_gene: .; v_gene: TRBV11-1; j_gene: TRBJ2-7; abundance: .; CDR3nt: TGTGCCAGCAGCTCCCTACAGGGACCATTGGGCGAGCAGTACTTC; CDR3aa: CASSSLQGPLGEQYF
d_gene: TRBD1; v_gene: TRBV19; j_gene: TRBJ1-6; abundance: .; CDR3nt: TGTGCCAGCTCTGGGACAGGGGATTCACCCCTCCACTTT; CDR3aa: CASSGTGDSPLHF
d_gene: .; v_gene: TRBV27; j_gene: TRBJ2-1; abundance: .; CDR3nt: TGTGCCAGCAGCTTGGGGATCCAGCCGTACAATGAGCAGTTCTTC; CDR3aa: CASSLGIQPYNEQFF
d_gene: .; v_gene: TRBV9; j_gene: TRBJ1-1; abundance: .; CDR3nt: TGTGCCAGCAGCGGGGCAGGCACGGGCACTGAAGCTTTCTTT; CDR3aa: CASSGAGTGTEAFF
d_gene: .; v_gene: TRBV4-1; j_gene: TRBJ1-5; abundance: once; CDR3nt: TGCGCCAGCAGCCACCCCGGGACAAGAAATCAGCCCCAGCATTTT; CDR3aa: CASSHPGTRNQPQHF
d_gene: .; v_gene: TRBV15; j_gene: TRBJ1-1; abundance: once; CDR3nt: TGTGCCACCCAGGTTGGTCGGGATGAAGCTTTCTTT; CDR3aa: CATQVGRDEAFF
d_gene: TRBD1; v_gene: TRBV28; j_gene: TRBJ1-5; abundance: .; CDR3nt: TGTGCCAGCAGTCTGGACAGGGCGGGCAATCAGCCCCAGCATTTT; CDR3aa: CASSLDRAGNQPQHF
d_gene: .; v_gene: TRBV29-1; j_gene: TRBJ2-7; abundance: .; CDR3nt: TGCAGCGTTGGAGTTACCGTCAGGCCTCCCTACGAGCAGTACTTC; CDR3aa: CSVGVTVRPPYEQYF
d_gene: .; v_gene: TRBV19; j_gene: TRBJ1-1; abundance: .; CDR3nt: TGTGCCAGCAGATCGACAGCCAACACTGAAGCTTTCTTT; CDR3aa: CASRSTANTEAFF
d_gene: .; v_gene: TRBV5-5; j_gene: TRBJ2-5; abundance: once; CDR3nt: TGTGCCAGCACCCCGCGTACAGCCAAAGAGACCCAGTACTTC; CDR3aa: CASTPRTAKETQYF
d_gene: .; v_gene: TRBV27; j_gene: TRBJ1-1; abundance: .; CDR3nt: TGTGCCAGCAGTTTGCCCCCAGGGTCTCGAAACACTGAAGCTTTCTTT; CDR3aa: CASSLPPGSRNTEAFF
d_gene: TRBD2; v_gene: TRBV28; j_gene: TRBJ2-4; abundance: .; CDR3nt: TGTGCCAGCAGTCCCGCGACTAGCGGGGGGGTAGCCAAAAACATTCAGTACTTC; CDR3aa: CASSPATSGGVAKNIQYF
d_gene: .; v_gene: TRBV7-6; j_gene: TRBJ2-3; abundance: once; CDR3nt: TGTGCCAGCAGCGCAGCGGGCGGAACGCGGGCTACGCAGTATTTT; CDR3aa: CASSAAGGTRATQYF
d_gene: .; v_gene: TRBV30; j_gene: TRBJ2-1; abundance: .; CDR3nt: TGTGCCTGGAGCGAAACCCCGACCTACAATGAGCAGTTCTTC; CDR3aa: CAWSETPTYNEQFF
d_gene: .; v_gene: TRBV27; j_gene: TRBJ1-1; abundance: .; CDR3nt: TGTGCCAGCAGTTTACGGGGGGAGACTGAAGCTTTCTTT; CDR3aa: CASSLRGETEAFF
d_gene: .; v_gene: TRBV20-1; j_gene: TRBJ1-6; abundance: .; CDR3nt: TGCAGTGCTATGTCCGGTCCACCCCTCCACTTT; CDR3aa: CSAMSGPPLHF
d_gene: TRBD1; v_gene: TRBV2; j_gene: TRBJ1-4; abundance: .; CDR3nt: TGTGCCAGCAGGGCCAGGGGGGGATCGGGTGAAAAACTGTTTTTT; CDR3aa: CASRARGGSGEKLFF
d_gene: .; v_gene: TRBV6-5; j_gene: TRBJ1-5; abundance: .; CDR3nt: TGTGCCAGCAGTACCGGCGTTCAGCCCCAGCATTTT; CDR3aa: CASSTGVQPQHF
d_gene: .; v_gene: TRBV7-2; j_gene: TRBJ1-5; abundance: .; CDR3nt: TGTGCCAGCAGCTTAGTGGGGGCGGATAGCAATCAGCCCCAGCATTTT; CDR3aa: CASSLVGADSNQPQHF
d_gene: .; v_gene: TRBV6-2/TRBV6-3; j_gene: TRBJ2-1; abundance: .; CDR3nt: TGTGCCAGCAGTTACGGAGGGGGGCTTGAGCAGTTCTTC; CDR3aa: CASSYGGGLEQFF
d_gene: TRBD1; v_gene: TRBV18; j_gene: TRBJ2-7; abundance: .; CDR3nt: TGTGCCAGCTCCCTTCCCGGGACAGGTGCCTACGAGCAGTACTTC; CDR3aa: CASSLPGTGAYEQYF
d_gene: .; v_gene: TRBV6-2/TRBV6-3; j_gene: TRBJ2-7; abundance: .; CDR3nt: TGTGCCAGCAGTTACTCACAGGGGGGGCCCTACGAGCAGTACTTC; CDR3aa: CASSYSQGGPYEQYF
d_gene: .; v_gene: TRBV27; j_gene: TRBJ1-1; abundance: .; CDR3nt: TGTGCCAGCAGTCAAAGTAGGGACACTGAAGCTTTCTTT; CDR3aa: CASSQSRDTEAFF
d_gene: TRBD2; v_gene: TRBV20-1; j_gene: TRBJ2-5; abundance: .; CDR3nt: TGCAGTGCTAGTTCCGGTAAAGGACTAGCGGGGGGGCCTCGTACAGAGACCCAGTACTTC; CDR3aa: CSASSGKGLAGGPRTETQYF
d_gene: .; v_gene: TRBV28; j_gene: TRBJ2-4; abundance: .; CDR3nt: TGTGCCAGCGGCCGGGACATTCAGTACTTC; CDR3aa: CASGRDIQYF